The source of this T cell receptor beta chain is a study of naive and memory T cell subsets. Findings and caveats of the study: Naive and memory subsets had different power law exponents for TCR abundance. A few larger clonotypes appeared in naive repertoires, especially CD8, possibly memory cells re-expressing CD45RA.

On this clonotype: Its specificity is unknown.

An equimolar mix of two oligonucleotides served as the beta constant-region primer for TRBC1 and TRBC2. TCRdb processed the UMI-ligation and nested PCR reads anew with MiXCR; each CDR3 protein has one entry. The table lists roughly 140,000 distinct CDR3 sequences, approximately 15% of them singletons. Cells stained for CD3, CD4, CD8, CD45RA and CD27 were sorted into four subsets. Trimming left V 0 bases short and J 0 bases short, with 3 bases between. The germline CDR1 and CDR2 sequences are SGHTA and FQGNSA. The CDR3 runs 14 residues. The V call is TRBV7-2, the J call TRBJ2-1, with D unclear. The specimen sequenced was naive CD4+ T cells from blood. This TCR came from a human donor in good health. CDR3 loop: CASSLAGSYNEQFF. CDR3 DNA sequence: TGTGCCAGCAGCTTAGCGGGCTCCTACAATGAGCAGTTCTTC.